A selection of T cell receptor beta chains follows, all from one sample in a study of OX40 agonist ivuxolimab in advanced cancers. Sequencing was performed with immunoSEQ multiplex PCR; in TCRdb, only in-frame clones are kept and a portion is missing. The table has nearly 60,000 clones, approximately 75% seen once. The sequenced sample was CD4+ or CD8+ T cells sorted from blood, obtained in a trial of the OX40 agonist ivuxolimab. The receptor set was obtained from an adult with an advanced solid tumor such as melanoma, head and neck, liver or kidney cancer. The CDR3 runs from the conserved cysteine through the conserved F or W. A D gene is named only where the DNA matches it firmly. The size entry is marked missing in some rows and otherwise reads once, few, many or a size class.

clone_size	j_call	d_call	v_call	cdr3_aa	cdr3_nt
.	TRBJ2-7	.	TRBV5-1	CASSHDISYEQYF	TGCGCCAGCAGCCACGACATTTCCTACGAGCAGTACTTC
few	TRBJ1-1	.	TRBV7-9	CASSLEGGTEAFF	TGTGCCAGCAGCTTAGAAGGGGGCACTGAAGCTTTCTTT
few	TRBJ2-1	.	TRBV5-1	CASSSRPDAVEEQFF	TGCGCCAGCAGCTCACGCCCGGACGCAGTAGAAGAGCAGTTCTTC
many	TRBJ2-7	TRBD2	TRBV4-1	CASSQAPGLAVYEQYF	TGCGCCAGCAGCCAAGCTCCGGGACTAGCGGTGTACGAGCAGTACTTC
.	TRBJ2-5	TRBD2	TRBV19	CASSRVAGVQETQYF	TGTGCCAGTAGTAGAGTAGCGGGTGTCCAAGAGACCCAGTACTTC
.	TRBJ1-4	.	TRBV11-3	CASSFGIAATNEKLFF	TGTGCCAGCAGCTTTGGGATTGCCGCAACTAATGAAAAACTGTTTTTT
few	TRBJ1-3	.	TRBV6-1	CASSEPGGKTGNTIYF	TGTGCCAGCAGTGAACCGGGGGGAAAAACTGGAAACACCATATATTTT
.	TRBJ2-7	.	TRBV11-2	CASSFGAASSYEQYF	TGTGCCAGCAGCTTTGGGGCAGCGAGCTCCTACGAGCAGTACTTC
.	TRBJ2-4	TRBD1	TRBV15	CATSSSGTGKNIQYF	TGTGCCACCAGCAGTTCCGGGACAGGGAAAAACATTCAGTACTTC
.	TRBJ2-7	.	TRBV15	CATSDSYEQYF	TGTGCCACCAGTGACAGCTACGAGCAGTACTTC
.	TRBJ1-5	.	TRBV5-5	CASSLLGDSNQPQHF	TGTGCCAGCAGCTTATTAGGTGATAGCAATCAGCCCCAGCATTTT
few	TRBJ1-5	.	TRBV19	CASSIGDWGNQPQHF	TGTGCCAGTAGTATAGGTGACTGGGGCAATCAGCCCCAGCATTTT
.	TRBJ2-2	.	TRBV7-9	CASSLLGAGELFF	TGTGCCAGCAGCTTGCTGGGGGCCGGGGAGCTGTTTTTT
.	TRBJ2-2	.	TRBV4-1	CASSYPRGAGTGELFF	TGCGCCAGCAGCTACCCCAGGGGGGCCGGTACCGGGGAGCTGTTTTTT
.	TRBJ1-1	.	TRBV10-3	CAISESSSSTEAFF	TGTGCCATCAGTGAGTCAAGCAGTTCCACTGAAGCTTTCTTT
.	TRBJ2-3	.	TRBV5-1	CASSRVVGSETDTQYF	TGCGCCAGCAGCCGCGTAGTAGGGTCGGAAACAGATACGCAGTATTTT
.	TRBJ2-7	.	TRBV23-1	CASSQLDRDYEQYF	TGCGCCAGCAGTCAACTCGACAGAGACTACGAGCAGTACTTC
.	TRBJ2-4	.	TRBV2	CASKGWAKNIQYF	TGTGCCAGCAAAGGTTGGGCCAAAAACATTCAGTACTTC
few	TRBJ2-3	TRBD2	TRBV7-2	CASSLAGRVTDTQYF	TGTGCCAGCAGCTTAGCGGGGAGGGTCACAGATACGCAGTATTTT
few	TRBJ2-5	.	TRBV9	CASSPEAVEETQYF	TGTGCCAGCAGCCCAGAGGCGGTAGAGGAGACCCAGTACTTC
.	TRBJ1-2	TRBD1	TRBV6-5	CASSRGQGYNYGYTF	TGTGCCAGCAGCCGCGGACAGGGGTATAACTATGGCTACACCTTC
.	TRBJ2-5	.	TRBV28	CASSLYEETQYF	TGTGCCAGCAGTTTATACGAAGAGACCCAGTACTTC
few	TRBJ1-3	.	TRBV5-1	CASSLEPRFSGNTIYF	TGCGCCAGCAGCTTGGAACCCCGTTTCTCTGGAAACACCATATATTTT
.	TRBJ1-1	.	TRBV9	CASSVGGAGLDTEAFF	TGTGCCAGCAGCGTCGGCGGGGCGGGGCTCGACACTGAAGCTTTCTTT
.	TRBJ2-3	TRBD1	TRBV5-6	CASSSGQGASTDTQYF	TGTGCCAGCAGCTCGGGACAGGGGGCCTCCACAGATACGCAGTATTTT
.	TRBJ1-4	.	TRBV11-3	CASSLVPEKTLFF	TGTGCCAGCAGCTTAGTCCCCGAGAAAACTCTGTTTTTT
.	TRBJ2-7	.	TRBV19	CASSIAPAAYYEQYF	TGTGCCAGTAGTATAGCCCCAGCGGCCTACTACGAGCAGTACTTC
.	TRBJ2-1	TRBD2	TRBV7-3	CASSLAGGTSGGGNEQFF	TGTGCCAGCAGCTTAGCGGGAGGGACTAGCGGGGGTGGGAATGAGCAGTTCTTC
.	TRBJ2-3	TRBD2	TRBV9	CASSPIAGVTDTQYF	TGTGCCAGCAGTCCTATAGCGGGGGTCACAGATACGCAGTATTTT
.	TRBJ2-2	TRBD1	TRBV11-3	CASSPGTALNTGELFF	TGTGCCAGCAGCCCCGGGACAGCTCTGAACACCGGGGAGCTGTTTTTT
.	TRBJ2-2	TRBD1	TRBV5-4	CASSIGQGLTGELFF	TGTGCCAGCAGCATAGGACAGGGTTTGACCGGGGAGCTGTTTTTT
few	TRBJ1-1	TRBD1	TRBV19	CASSADRVTEAFF	TGTGCCAGTAGTGCCGACAGGGTTACTGAAGCTTTCTTT
.	TRBJ2-5	.	TRBV19	CASRAGGGQETQYF	TGTGCCAGTAGGGCAGGTGGGGGCCAAGAGACCCAGTACTTC
.	TRBJ2-3	.	TRBV7-9	CASSPPGGGGFGTDTQYF	TGTGCCAGCAGCCCCCCGGGTGGGGGCGGATTTGGCACAGATACGCAGTATTTT
.	TRBJ2-3	.	TRBV20-1	CSATTSNTQYF	TGCAGTGCCACTACTAGCAATACGCAGTATTTT
.	TRBJ1-1	.	TRBV9	CASSVSPDSGTEAFF	TGTGCCAGCAGCGTTTCACCGGACAGCGGCACTGAAGCTTTCTTT
medium-sized	TRBJ1-6	.	TRBV9	CASSVEDRRNSPLHF	TGTGCCAGCAGCGTAGAGGACCGGAGGAATTCACCCCTCCACTTT
.	TRBJ1-2	TRBD1	TRBV19	CASSTGQNYGYTF	TGTGCCAGTAGTACGGGACAGAACTATGGCTACACCTTC
.	TRBJ2-7	.	TRBV5-4	CASSLAGGASSYEQYF	TGTGCCAGCAGCTTGGCCGGCGGGGCGAGCTCCTACGAGCAGTACTTC
.	TRBJ2-7	.	TRBV10-2	CASSEIRQAVGHSEQYF	TGCGCCAGCAGTGAGATCAGGCAGGCAGTAGGACATTCCGAGCAGTACTTC
.	TRBJ2-1	.	TRBV5-4	CASSLEGLSGEQFF	TGTGCCAGCAGCTTGGAAGGCCTCTCTGGTGAGCAGTTCTTC
.	TRBJ1-5	.	TRBV5-8	CASSLRINQPQHF	TGTGCCAGCAGCTTACGGATCAATCAGCCCCAGCATTTT
.	TRBJ1-2	.	TRBV19	CASNSNYGYTF	TGTGCCAGTAACAGTAACTATGGCTACACCTTC
.	TRBJ2-4	.	TRBV25-1	CASSGNRRRVSKNIQYF	TGTGCCAGCAGTGGAAACAGGAGAAGGGTTTCCAAAAACATTCAGTACTTC
.	TRBJ1-4	.	TRBV4-1	CASSPDERLTTNEKLFF	TGCGCCAGCAGCCCGGATGAGCGGCTGACAACTAATGAAAAACTGTTTTTT
.	TRBJ2-6	TRBD1	TRBV19	CASSMGTTGAGANVLTF	TGTGCCAGTAGTATGGGCACGACAGGGGCTGGGGCCAACGTCCTGACTTTC
.	TRBJ2-2	TRBD2	TRBV4-2	CASSQDGTSGFLRSTGELFF	TGTGCCAGCAGCCAAGACGGGACTAGCGGCTTCCTTCGTAGCACCGGGGAGCTGTTTTTT
few	TRBJ1-1	TRBD1	TRBV11-3	CASSFTGGSEAFF	TGTGCCAGCAGCTTTACAGGGGGCTCTGAAGCTTTCTTT